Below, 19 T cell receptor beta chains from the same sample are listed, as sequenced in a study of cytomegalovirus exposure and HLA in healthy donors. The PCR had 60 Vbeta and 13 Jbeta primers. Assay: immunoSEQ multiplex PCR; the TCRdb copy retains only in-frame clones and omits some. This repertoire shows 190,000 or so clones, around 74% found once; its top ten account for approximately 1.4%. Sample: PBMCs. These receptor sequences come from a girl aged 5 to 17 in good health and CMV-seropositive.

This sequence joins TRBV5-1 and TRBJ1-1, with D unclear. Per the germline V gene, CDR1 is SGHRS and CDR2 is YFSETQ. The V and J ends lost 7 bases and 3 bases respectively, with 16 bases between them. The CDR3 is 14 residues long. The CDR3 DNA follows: TGCGCCAGCTTTCCGGCAGGAGGGTACACTGAAGCTTTCTTT. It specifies CASFPAGGYTEAFF.

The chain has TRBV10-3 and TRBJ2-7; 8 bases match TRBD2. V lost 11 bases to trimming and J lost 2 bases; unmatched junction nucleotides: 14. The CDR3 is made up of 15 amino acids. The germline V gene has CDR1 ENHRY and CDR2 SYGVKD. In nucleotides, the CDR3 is TGTGCCCCGAAGACTACCGGACTAGCTACCTACGAGCAGTACTTC. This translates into CAPKTTGLATYEQYF.

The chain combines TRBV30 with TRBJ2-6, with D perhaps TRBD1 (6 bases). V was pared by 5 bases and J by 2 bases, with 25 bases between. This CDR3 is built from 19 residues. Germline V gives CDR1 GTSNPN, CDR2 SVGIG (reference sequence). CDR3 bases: TGTGCCTGGGCGACGATTTCAATTGGGGGCAAAACTGGGGCCAACGTCCTGACTTTC. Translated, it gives CAWATISIGGKTGANVLTF.

The CDR3 reads CASSQEARETQYF. CDR3 nucleotides: TGCGCCAGCAGCCAAGAAGCCCGGGAGACCCAGTACTTC. The rearrangement links TRBV4-1 to TRBJ2-5, with unresolved D. V was pared by 0 bases and J by 5 bases, with 7 bases between. Germline V gives CDR1 MGHRA, CDR2 YSYEKL. CDR3 length equals 13 residues.

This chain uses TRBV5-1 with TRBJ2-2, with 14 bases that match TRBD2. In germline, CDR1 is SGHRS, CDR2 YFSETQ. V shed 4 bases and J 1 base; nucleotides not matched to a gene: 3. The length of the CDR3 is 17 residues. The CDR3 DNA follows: TGCGCCAGCAGCACGGGACTAGCGGGGGTGAACACCGGGGAGCTGTTTTTT. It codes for CASSTGLAGVNTGELFF. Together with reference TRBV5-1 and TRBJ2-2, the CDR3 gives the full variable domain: KAGVTQTPRYLIKTRGQQVTLSCSPISGHRSVSWYQQTPGQGLQFLFEYFSETQRNKGNFPGRFSGRQFSNSRSEMNVSTLELGDSALYLCASSTGLAGVNTGELFFGEGSRLTVL.

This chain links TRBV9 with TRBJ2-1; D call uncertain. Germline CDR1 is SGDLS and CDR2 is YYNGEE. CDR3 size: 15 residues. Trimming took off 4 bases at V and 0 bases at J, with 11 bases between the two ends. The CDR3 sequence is CASSPPMSSYNEQFF. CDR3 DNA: TGTGCCAGCAGCCCCCCCATGAGCTCCTACAATGAGCAGTTCTTC.

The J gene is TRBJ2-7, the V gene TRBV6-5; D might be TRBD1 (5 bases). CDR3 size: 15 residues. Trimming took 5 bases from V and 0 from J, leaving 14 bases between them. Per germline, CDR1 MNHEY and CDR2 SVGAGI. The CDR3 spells CASSRLGVFSYEQYF. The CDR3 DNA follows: TGTGCCAGCAGTCGTTTAGGGGTCTTCTCCTACGAGCAGTACTTC.

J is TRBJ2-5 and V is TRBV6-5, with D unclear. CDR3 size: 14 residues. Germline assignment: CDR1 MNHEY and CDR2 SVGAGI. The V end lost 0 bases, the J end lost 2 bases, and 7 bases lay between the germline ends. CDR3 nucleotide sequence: TGTGCCAGCAGTTACTCGGCATTACAAGAGACCCAGTACTTC. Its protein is CASSYSALQETQYF.

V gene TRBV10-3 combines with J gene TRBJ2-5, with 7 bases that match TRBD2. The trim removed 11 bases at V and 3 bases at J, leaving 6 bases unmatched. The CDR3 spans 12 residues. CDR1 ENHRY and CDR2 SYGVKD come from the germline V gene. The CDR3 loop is CAAAGTKETQYF. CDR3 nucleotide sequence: TGTGCCGCAGCCGGGACTAAAGAGACCCAGTACTTC.

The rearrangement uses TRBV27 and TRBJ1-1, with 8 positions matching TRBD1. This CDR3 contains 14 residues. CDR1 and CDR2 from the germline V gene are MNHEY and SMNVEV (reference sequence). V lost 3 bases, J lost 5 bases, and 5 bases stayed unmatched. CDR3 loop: CASSFGQGRTEAFF. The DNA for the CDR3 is TGTGCCAGCAGTTTTGGACAGGGTCGGACTGAAGCTTTCTTT.

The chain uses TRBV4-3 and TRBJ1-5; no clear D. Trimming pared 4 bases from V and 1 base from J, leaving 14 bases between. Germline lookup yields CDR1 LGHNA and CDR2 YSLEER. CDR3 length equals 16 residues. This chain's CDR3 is CASSLHPDTSNQPQHF. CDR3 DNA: TGCGCCAGCAGCCTACATCCTGACACCAGCAATCAGCCCCAGCATTTT.

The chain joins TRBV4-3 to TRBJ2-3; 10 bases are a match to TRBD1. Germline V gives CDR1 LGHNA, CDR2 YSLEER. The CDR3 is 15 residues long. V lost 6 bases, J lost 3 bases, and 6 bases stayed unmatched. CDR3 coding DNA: TGCGCCAGCAGTCTCGGGACAGGGGTAACAGATACGCAGTATTTT. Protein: CASSLGTGVTDTQYF.

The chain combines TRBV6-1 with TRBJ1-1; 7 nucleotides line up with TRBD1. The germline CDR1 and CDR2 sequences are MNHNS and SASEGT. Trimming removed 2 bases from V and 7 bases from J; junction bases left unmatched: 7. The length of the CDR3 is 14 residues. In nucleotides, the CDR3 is TGTGCCAGCAGTGAATTCGGGACAGATCTTGAAGCTTTCTTT. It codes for CASSEFGTDLEAFF.

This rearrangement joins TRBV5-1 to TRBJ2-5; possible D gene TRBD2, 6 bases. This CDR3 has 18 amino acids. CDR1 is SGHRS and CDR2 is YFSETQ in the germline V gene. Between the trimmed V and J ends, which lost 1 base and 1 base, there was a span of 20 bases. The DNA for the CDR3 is TGCGCCAGCAGCTTGTTGGTCAGGGTACGGGGGTCCCAAGAGACCCAGTACTTC. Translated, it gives CASSLLVRVRGSQETQYF.

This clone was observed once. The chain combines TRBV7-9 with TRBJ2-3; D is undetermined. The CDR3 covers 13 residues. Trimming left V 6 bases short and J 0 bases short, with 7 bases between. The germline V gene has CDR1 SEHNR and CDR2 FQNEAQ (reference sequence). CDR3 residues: CASSNSSTDTQYF. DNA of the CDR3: TGTGCCAGCAGTAACAGCAGCACAGATACGCAGTATTTT.

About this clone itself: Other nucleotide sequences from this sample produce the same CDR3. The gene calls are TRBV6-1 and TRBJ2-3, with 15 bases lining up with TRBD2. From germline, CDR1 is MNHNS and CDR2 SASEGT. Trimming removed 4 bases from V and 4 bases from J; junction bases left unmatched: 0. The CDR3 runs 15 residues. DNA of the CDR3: TGTGCCAGCAGTGGGACTAGCGGGGGGGCAGATACGCAGTATTTT. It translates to CASSGTSGGADTQYF.

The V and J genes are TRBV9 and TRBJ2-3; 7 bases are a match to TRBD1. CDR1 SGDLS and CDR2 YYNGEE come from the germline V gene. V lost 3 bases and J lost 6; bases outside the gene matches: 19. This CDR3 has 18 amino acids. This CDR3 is CASSASGPLQGYSDTQYF. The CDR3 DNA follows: TGTGCCAGCAGCGCGTCGGGGCCACTACAGGGGTATTCGGATACGCAGTATTTT.

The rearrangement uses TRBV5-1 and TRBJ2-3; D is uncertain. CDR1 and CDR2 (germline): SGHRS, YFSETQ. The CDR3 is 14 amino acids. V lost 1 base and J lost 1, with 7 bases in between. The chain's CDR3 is CASSLIEGTDTQYF. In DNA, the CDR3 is TGCGCCAGCAGCTTGATTGAGGGCACAGATACGCAGTATTTT.

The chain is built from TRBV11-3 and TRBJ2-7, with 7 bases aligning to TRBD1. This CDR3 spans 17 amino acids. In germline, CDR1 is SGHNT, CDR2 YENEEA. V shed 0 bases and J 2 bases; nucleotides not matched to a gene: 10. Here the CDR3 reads CASSLEGWGQRTYEQYF. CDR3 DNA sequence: TGTGCCAGCAGCTTAGAGGGGTGGGGACAGAGGACCTACGAGCAGTACTTC. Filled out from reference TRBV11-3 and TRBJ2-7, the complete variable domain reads EAGVVQSPRYKIIEKKQPVAFWCNPISGHNTLYWYLQNLGQGPELLIRYENEEAVDDSQLPKDRFSAERLKGVDSTLKIQPAELGDSAVYLCASSLEGWGQRTYEQYFGPGTRLTVT.